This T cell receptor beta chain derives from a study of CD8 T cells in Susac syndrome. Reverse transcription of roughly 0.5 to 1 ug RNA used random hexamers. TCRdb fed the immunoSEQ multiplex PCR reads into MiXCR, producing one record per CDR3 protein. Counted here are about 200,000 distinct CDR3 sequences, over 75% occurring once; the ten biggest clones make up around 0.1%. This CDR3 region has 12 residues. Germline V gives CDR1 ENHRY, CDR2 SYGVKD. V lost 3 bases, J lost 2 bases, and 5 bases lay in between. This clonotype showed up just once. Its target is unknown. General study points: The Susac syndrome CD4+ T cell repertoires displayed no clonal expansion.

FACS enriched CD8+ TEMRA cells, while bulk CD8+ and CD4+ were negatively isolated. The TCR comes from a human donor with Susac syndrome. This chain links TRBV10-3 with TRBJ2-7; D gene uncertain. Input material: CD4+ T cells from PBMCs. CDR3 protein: CAISEGAYEQYF. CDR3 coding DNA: TGTGCCATCAGTGAAGGCGCCTACGAGCAGTACTTC.